The 18 T cell receptor beta chains reported below all come from one sample, sequenced in a study of spatial heterogeneity in lung cancer. Time point denoted: sample taken at primary tumor resection. Whole RNA was taken from tumor, nontumor lung or frozen PBMC; it was then sequenced unsorted. TCRdb processed the 5' RACE reads anew with MiXCR; each CDR3 protein has one entry. The sample holds thousands of distinct CDR3 sequences, about 4.4% seen once. Sequenced material: normal lung tissue next to the tumor, taken at surgery. Source of these receptors: a female donor with early-stage non-small cell lung cancer.

This clonotype was found many times. The V and J genes are TRBV20-1 and TRBJ2-3; D is unclear. V dropped 3 bases and J dropped 1 base, with 5 bases sitting between them. The CDR3 loop spans 12 amino acids. Germline V CDR1 and CDR2: DFQATT, SNEGSKA (reference sequence). The CDR3 DNA sequence: TGCAGTGCTAGGGGCGGCACAGATACGCAGTATTTT. Protein: CSARGGTDTQYF.

This clonotype is labeled medium-sized (0.01 to 0.1%). CDR3 amino acids: CASSPSAGPSYNEQFF. As DNA, the CDR3 is TGTGCCAGCAGCCCGTCGGCGGGGCCCTCTTACAATGAGCAGTTCTTC. The chain joins TRBV9 to TRBJ2-1, with TRBD2 as a possible D gene (6 bases). The CDR3 runs 16 residues. V was trimmed by 4 bases and J by 4 bases, leaving 18 bases between them. CDR1 and CDR2 from the germline V gene are SGDLS and YYNGEE.

The sample holds many counts of this clonotype. The chain uses TRBV4-2 and TRBJ2-7, with D perhaps assigned TRBD1 or TRBD2 (5 bases each). The germline CDR1 and CDR2 sequences are LGHNA and YNFKEQ. The length of the CDR3 is 14 residues. V dropped 3 bases and J dropped 3 bases, with 12 bases sitting between them. This CDR3 is CASSQGTGNYEQYF. The CDR3 DNA follows: TGTGCCAGCAGCCAGGGGACCGGCAACTACGAGCAGTACTTC.

By share of the sample, this clonotype is medium-sized. The chain recombines TRBV20-1 with TRBJ2-1; 12 nucleotides agree with TRBD2. The CDR3 is made up of 19 amino acids. The V and J ends lost 6 bases and 15 bases, in that order; junction bases with no gene match: 30. Looked up from germline, CDR1 is DFQATT and CDR2 is SNEGSKA (reference sequence). The CDR3 coding sequence is TGCAGTGCAACGGGGCGGGCAGGCGGTACTAGCGGGGGGTCCAAACTTGCGTTCTTC. Translating gives CSATGRAGGTSGGSKLAFF.

This clonotype occurred many times. The rearrangement uses TRBV6-5 and TRBJ1-5; D remains ambiguous. Trimming took 0 bases from V and 1 from J, leaving 7 bases between them. The CDR3 length is 15 residues. Germline CDR1 is MNHEY and CDR2 is SVGAGI. In nucleotides, the CDR3 is TGTGCCAGCAGTTACTCGTACAGAAGCAATCAGCCCCAGCATTTT. This translates into CASSYSYRSNQPQHF.

This clonotype was counted a few times. V is TRBV10-3 and J is TRBJ2-2, with 11 bases aligning to TRBD2. Germline V lookup: CDR1 ENHRY, CDR2 SYGVKD. This CDR3 has 20 amino acids. V lost 0 bases, J lost 4 bases, and 13 bases stayed unmatched. CDR3 DNA: TGTGCCATCAGTGAGTCGACACCCGGGACTAGCGGAACTATCACCGGGGAGCTGTTTTTT. This translates into CAISESTPGTSGTITGELFF.

This clonotype is deemed medium-sized. The rearrangement links TRBV6-1 to TRBJ1-2; D may be TRBD1 (6 bases). CDR3 size: 16 residues. The germline CDR1 and CDR2 sequences are MNHNS and SASEGT. Trimming took off 2 bases at V and 3 bases at J, with 16 bases between the two ends. CDR3 sequence (DNA): TGTGCCAGCAGTGAATTCCGACAGACAGGCGACTATGGCTACACCTTC. It specifies CASSEFRQTGDYGYTF.

In its sample, this clonotype is medium-sized. The chain employs TRBV29-1 and TRBJ2-2; 12 positions agree with TRBD1. From germline, CDR1 is SQVTM and CDR2 ANQGSEA. V gave up 4 bases and J gave up 6 bases; unmatched junction bases: 3. The CDR3 has 14 residues. The CDR3 loop is CSVVGTGGPGELFF. In DNA form, the CDR3 reads TGCAGCGTTGTAGGGACAGGGGGCCCCGGGGAGCTGTTTTTT.

This clonotype qualifies as medium-sized (0.01 to 0.1%). The rearrangement joins TRBV7-3 to TRBJ2-3, with TRBD2 as a possible D gene (5 bases). The germline V and J ends were trimmed by 2 bases and 1 base, with 10 bases remaining between them. Per germline, CDR1 SGHTA and CDR2 FQGTGA. This CDR3 has 15 amino acids. CDR3 bases: TGTGCCAGCAGCTTACGGGGAAGGGGCACAGATACGCAGTATTTT. Its translation is CASSLRGRGTDTQYF.

This clonotype was observed a few times. This sequence joins TRBV20-1 and TRBJ2-7; 7 bases align to TRBD2. Per the germline V gene, CDR1 is DFQATT and CDR2 is SNEGSKA (reference sequence). Germline trimming cut 6 bases from V and 0 bases from J; bases unmatched to any gene: 8. The CDR3 extends over 14 amino acids. CDR3 sequence reads: CSAKTSPSSYEQYV. The CDR3 nucleotides read TGCAGTGCGAAGACTAGCCCAAGCTCCTACGAGCAGTACGTC.

At least ten counts were recorded for this clonotype. This chain joins TRBV28 and TRBJ2-3, with 8 bases aligning to TRBD1. After removal of 5 bases from V and 4 bases from J, the junction contained 5 bases not matched to a gene. This CDR3 has 14 amino acids. Germline V lookup: CDR1 MDHEN, CDR2 SYDVKM. The CDR3 region is CASSLQTGADTQYF. CDR3 bases: TGTGCCAGCAGTCTCCAGACAGGGGCAGATACGCAGTATTTT.

This clonotype is classed as medium-sized. The chain recombines TRBV9 with TRBJ2-3; TRBD2 agrees at 11 bases. This CDR3 is built from 16 residues. The V segment lost 3 bases and the J segment 2 bases; nucleotides outside the gene matches: 5. CDR1 is SGDLS, CDR2 YYNGEE, per germline. The CDR3 region has the DNA TGTGCCAGCAGCGGGGGGACTAGCGGTCTCACAGATACGCAGTATTTT. Translating it yields CASSGGTSGLTDTQYF.

This clonotype was counted many times. The chain links TRBV11-3 to TRBJ2-2; 8 bases align to TRBD1. The V gene's germline CDR1 is SGHNT and CDR2 YENEEA. V lost 8 bases to trimming and J lost 8 bases; unmatched junction nucleotides: 16. CDR3 length equals 16 residues. CDR3 coding DNA: TGTGCCAGCCAAAGGCCGGCAGGGGGCGCGGAAGGGGAGCTGTTTTTT. This gives the protein CASQRPAGGAEGELFF.

By frequency in the sample, this clonotype is medium-sized (0.01 to 0.1%). A junction end diverges from the germline sequence, so it may reflect a read error. The chain has TRBV11-2 and TRBJ2-3, with 11 positions matching TRBD2. Looked up from germline, CDR1 is SGHAT and CDR2 is FQNNGV. The CDR3 length is 13 residues. The CDR3 loop reads CASSLTSGRSSHF. Written as DNA, the CDR3 is TGTGCCAGCAGCTTAACTAGCGGGAGATCTTCCCATTTT.

This clonotype was counted between two and nine times. The J gene is TRBJ1-1, the V gene TRBV10-3; D gene unclear. The CDR3 runs to 13 residues. The V end lost 7 bases, the J end lost 4 bases, and 13 bases lay between the germline ends. CDR1 is ENHRY, CDR2 SYGVKD, per germline. The CDR3 reads CAITGNPSTEAFF. CDR3 DNA: TGTGCCATCACCGGGAACCCCAGCACTGAAGCTTTCTTT.

This rearrangement joins TRBV29-1 to TRBJ2-3, with TRBD1 as a possible D gene (5 bases). The V and J ends lost 1 base and 6 bases respectively, with 17 bases between them. CDR1 is SQVTM, CDR2 ANQGSEA, per germline. This CDR3 region has 15 residues. CDR3 nucleotide sequence: TGCAGCGTTGAAGGATCGGTAGGGGTGATGGATACGCAGTATTTT. It yields the protein CSVEGSVGVMDTQYF.

There are many counts of this clonotype. The chain joins TRBV19 to TRBJ2-1; D may be TRBD2 (7 bases). There are 18 residues in the CDR3. V dropped 7 bases and J dropped 1 base, with 23 bases sitting between them. Germline V gene sequence: CDR1 LNHDA, CDR2 SQIVND (reference sequence). The CDR3 here is CASTPGWGGGSSYNEQFF. The CDR3 DNA reads as TGTGCCAGTACCCCCGGATGGGGGGGCGGATCTTCCTACAATGAGCAGTTCTTC.

By share of the sample, this clonotype is medium-sized. This CDR3 reads CASSHTDRGNSPLHF. CDR3 sequence (DNA): TGTGCCAGCTCACACACTGACAGGGGCAACTCACCCCTCCACTTT. The chain uses TRBV18 and TRBJ1-6, with 8 bases fitting TRBD1. The CDR3 covers 15 residues. The germline gives CDR1 KGHSH, CDR2 LQKENI. V lost 4 bases and J lost 10; bases outside the gene matches: 9.